The next 9 T cell receptor beta chains were all read from a single sample in a study of cytomegalovirus exposure and HLA in healthy donors (dated by TCRdb to the late 2010s). The library came from the immunoSEQ multiplex PCR assay. For the multiplex PCR, a mixture combining 60 forward primers for TCR Vbeta segments and 13 reverse primers for TCR Jbeta segments was used. TCRdb mirrors the immuneACCESS table, restricted to in-frame sequences. Some clones are absent from its copies; in checked studies, under half trace to an unresolved V gene, and the reason for the others is unknown. Present in this sample are 150,000 to 200,000 clones, around four fifths of which were seen just once. The top ten clonotypes cover 1.5% to 2% of the sample. Sequencing was performed on PBMCs. All receptors come from a woman between 18 and 29 years old in good health and CMV-seronegative.

This rearrangement joins TRBV5-4 to TRBJ2-1; D is perhaps TRBD1 (5 bases). In germline, CDR1 is SGHNT, CDR2 YYREEE (reference sequence). With 1 base removed from V and 7 bases from J, the gap between germline ends came to 12 bases. The CDR3 consists of 14 residues. The CDR3 protein is CASSLKSGRNEQFF. Written as DNA, the CDR3 is TGTGCCAGCAGCTTGAAGTCAGGGCGGAATGAGCAGTTCTTC.

The rearrangement joins TRBV2 to TRBJ1-1; D unresolved. V lost 6 bases and J lost 3, with 17 bases in between. This CDR3 comprises 15 residues. Germline V gene sequence: CDR1 SNHLY, CDR2 FYNNEI. This chain's CDR3 is CASRASFRGDTEAFF. The DNA of the CDR3 is TGTGCCAGCAGGGCGTCCTTCCGCGGGGACACTGAAGCTTTCTTT.

The chain is built from TRBV7-3 and TRBJ2-5, with D uncertain. The germline gives CDR1 SGHTA, CDR2 FQGTGA. Trimming left V 5 bases short and J 4 bases short, with 17 bases between. The CDR3 runs 15 residues. CDR3 coding DNA: TGTGCCAGCAGCCCAGCCCGAGAGAGGCGAGAGACCCAGTACTTC. It codes for CASSPARERRETQYF. Looking up the rest from reference TRBV7-3 and TRBJ2-5 gives the full variable domain: GAGVSQTPSNKVTEKGKYVELRCDPISGHTALYWYRQSLGQGPEFLIYFQGTGAADDSGLPNDRFFAVRPEGSVSTLKIQRTERGDSAVYLCASSPARERRETQYFGPGTRLLVL.

This clone has only one observation. CDR3: CASSWDSTIGSPLHF. The CDR3 region has the DNA TGTGCCAGCAGTTGGGACAGCACGATCGGGTCACCCCTCCACTTT. This chain links TRBV27 with TRBJ1-6; 7 nucleotides match TRBD1. After removal of 4 bases from V and 10 bases from J, the junction contained 10 bases not matched to a gene. CDR3 length: 15 residues. Germline values: CDR1 MNHEY, CDR2 SMNVEV (reference sequence).

The chain recombines TRBV7-9 with TRBJ1-1; the D gene is possibly TRBD1 (5 bases). CDR1 SEHNR and CDR2 FQNEAQ come from the germline V gene (reference sequence). The V gene lost 2 bases and the J gene lost 5 bases, with 12 bases spanning the gap. The CDR3 sequence is 14 residues long. DNA of the CDR3: TGTGCCAGCAGCTTAAACCCGGGGGTAACTGAAGCTTTCTTT. It specifies CASSLNPGVTEAFF.

J is TRBJ2-7 and V is TRBV18; perhaps TRBD2 as D (5 bases). This CDR3 has 13 residues. V lost 4 bases and J lost 0, with 7 bases in between. Germline V gene sequence: CDR1 KGHSH, CDR2 LQKENI. The CDR3 reads CASSRESSYEQYF. Written as DNA, the CDR3 is TGTGCCAGCTCACGGGAGAGCTCCTACGAGCAGTACTTC.

V usage is TRBV19 and J usage is TRBJ1-1; weak D call: TRBD1 (5 bases). This CDR3 is 15 amino acids long. Looked up from germline, CDR1 is LNHDA and CDR2 is SQIVND (reference sequence). Trimming cost V 3 bases and J 0 bases, with 11 bases left between them. This CDR3 is CASSISSGLNTEAFF. The CDR3 DNA is TGTGCCAGTAGTATTTCGTCAGGGCTGAACACTGAAGCTTTCTTT.

CDR3 coding DNA: TGTGCCAGCAGTTTATCTTCGGGGGTCAGGCTCCTTGATGGCTACACCTTC. Translation gives CASSLSSGVRLLDGYTF. V usage is TRBV28 and J usage is TRBJ1-2; D is perhaps TRBD1 (5 bases). The CDR3 contains 17 residues. Trimming cost V 1 base and J 6 bases, with 21 bases left between them. Germline lookup yields CDR1 MDHEN and CDR2 SYDVKM.

This clone was recorded a few times. V and J are TRBV9 and TRBJ2-1, with 11 bases identical to TRBD2. J gave up 13 bases and V 0 bases, and 6 bases lay outside the gene matches. The CDR3 runs to 14 residues. CDR1 SGDLS and CDR2 YYNGEE come from the germline V gene. The CDR3 loop reads CASSVVVAGGVQFF. CDR3 coding DNA: TGTGCCAGCAGCGTAGTGGTAGCGGGAGGGGTACAGTTCTTC.